This TCR beta chain is from a study of control samples from healthy donors and cancer patients. Generated by immunoSEQ multiplex PCR, the TCRdb table keeps only in-frame clones and is missing some. In the table there are about 120,000 clones, about 94% of which are singletons. This CDR3 spans 12 amino acids. V was cut by 5 bases and J by 2 bases, with 7 bases left in between. CDR1 and CDR2 from the germline V gene are SGHVS and FNYEAQ. This clone has just one count. The V gene is TRBV7-6, the J gene TRBJ2-7; unclear D gene. This receptor was identified in a man younger than 40 in good health. The sequencing input was blood. The CDR3 sequence: CASSGRPYEQYF. As DNA, the CDR3 is TGTGCCAGCAGCGGGCGGCCCTACGAGCAGTACTTC.